Below are 18 T cell receptor beta chains sequenced from a single sample in a study of response to subunit inactivated influenza vaccine. TCRdb redid the calling of the RT-PCR reads with MiXCR, one entry per CDR3 protein. The sample contains about 520,000 distinct CDR3 sequences, 10% to 11% of which appear only once. Sequencing used PBMCs from blood, obtained roughly 47 days after vaccination. The receptor source for this set is a middle-aged man who received an inactivated influenza vaccine.

J is TRBJ2-7 and V is TRBV28, with D possibly being TRBD2 (6 bases). The CDR3 consists of 12 residues. The germline V gene has CDR1 MDHEN and CDR2 SYDVKM. The V end lost 8 bases, the J end lost 6 bases, and 14 bases lay between the germline ends. This CDR3 reads CASGRKGSEQYF. Written as DNA, the CDR3 is TGTGCCAGCGGGAGGAAGGGCTCCGAGCAGTACTTC.

This clonotype was counted only a few times. V usage is TRBV3-1 and J usage is TRBJ1-5; D is undetermined. Trimming pared 1 base from V and 4 bases from J, leaving 8 bases between. The germline gives CDR1 LGHDT, CDR2 YNNKEL (reference sequence). The CDR3 has 14 amino acids. This CDR3 reads CASSQVPDNQPQHF. In nucleotides, the CDR3 is TGTGCCAGCAGCCAAGTGCCAGATAATCAGCCCCAGCATTTT. The entire variable domain, with the rest obtained from reference TRBV3-1 and TRBJ1-5, is as follows: DTAVSQTPKYLVTQMGNDKSIKCEQNLGHDTMYWYKQDSKKFLKIMFSYNNKELIINETVPNRFSPKSPDKAHLNLHINSLELGDSAVYFCASSQVPDNQPQHFGDGTRLSIL.

The table lists this clonotype with a few counts. This sequence joins TRBV23-1 and TRBJ1-5, with unresolved D. Being an ORF, TRBV23-1 has a function that is uncertain. This CDR3 contains 15 residues. V was pared by 7 bases and J by 2 bases, with 15 bases between. CDR3 sequence (DNA): TGCGCCAGCAAACCATGGGGTAGTTGCAATCAGCCCCAGCATTTT. Translating gives CASKPWGSCNQPQHF.

This clonotype appeared many times. This chain connects TRBV12-3 or TRBV12-4 to TRBJ2-7; 9 positions agree with TRBD2. The J segment lost 2 bases and the V segment lost 6 bases, leaving 5 bases of the junction unmatched. This CDR3 is 14 amino acids long. CDR3 nucleotide sequence: TGTGCCAGCAGCATAGCGGGAGTCCCCTACGAGCAGTACTTC. This encodes CASSIAGVPYEQYF.

This clonotype showed up just a few times. This chain joins TRBV20-1 and TRBJ2-1, with a possible D match to TRBD1 (5 bases). Germline-derived CDR1 and CDR2 are DFQATT and SNEGSKA (reference sequence). With 5 bases removed from V and 4 bases from J, the gap between germline ends came to 21 bases. This CDR3 contains 16 residues. The CDR3 nucleotides read TGCAGTGCTCACCGGGTCGGGCAGGGAAGATACAATGAGCAGTTCTTC. This translates into CSAHRVGQGRYNEQFF.

This clonotype was seen many times. The chain carries TRBV6-5 and TRBJ2-1; unclear D gene. The V end lost 0 bases, the J end lost 2 bases, and 11 bases lay between the germline ends. CDR1 and CDR2 from the germline V gene are MNHEY and SVGAGI. The CDR3 runs to 16 residues. The CDR3 sequence is CASSYSVGGAYNEQFF. Written as DNA, the CDR3 is TGTGCCAGCAGTTACTCTGTCGGTGGGGCCTACAATGAGCAGTTCTTC.

This clonotype was seen at least ten times. DNA for the CDR3: TGCAGTGCTAGGGGAAGGGGACAGGGTTTCTATGGCTACACCTTC. Translating gives CSARGRGQGFYGYTF. V is TRBV20-1 and J is TRBJ1-2, with 9 bases identical to TRBD1. With 3 bases clipped from V and 4 bases from J, the junction kept 9 bases outside the gene matches. In germline, CDR1 is DFQATT, CDR2 SNEGSKA (reference sequence). This CDR3 contains 15 residues.

This clonotype was recorded a few times. This chain links TRBV4-3 with TRBJ2-7; TRBD2 agrees at 8 bases. V dropped 0 bases and J dropped 4; count of bases not matched to a gene: 5. The CDR3 has 15 amino acids. Germline lookup yields CDR1 LGHNA and CDR2 YSLEER. The CDR3 DNA reads as TGCGCCAGCAGCCAAGAGGCTAGCGGGTCGTACGAGCAGTACTTC. Its protein is CASSQEASGSYEQYF.

This clonotype has a handful of counts. The J gene is TRBJ2-1, the V gene TRBV5-6; no reliable D call. V shed 5 bases and J shed 5 bases, with 17 bases lying between them. This CDR3 has 15 amino acids. Germline-derived CDR1 and CDR2 are SGHDT and YYEEEE. The CDR3 nucleotides read TGTGCCAGCAGTATGGGAATACCCCCTAACAATGAGCAGTTCTTC. This gives the protein CASSMGIPPNNEQFF.

This clonotype has just a few counts. V gene TRBV7-2 combines with J gene TRBJ2-3; D tentatively reads TRBD1 or TRBD2 (5 bases each). Trimming removed 2 bases from V and 2 bases from J, with 17 bases in between. The germline V gene has CDR1 SGHTA and CDR2 FQGNSA. This CDR3 contains 17 residues. For the CDR3, the DNA is TGTGCCAGCAGCTTAACAAAGGGGACCTTCTACACAGATACGCAGTATTTT. It yields the protein CASSLTKGTFYTDTQYF.

This clonotype has at least ten counts. CDR3 in amino acids: CATSDLTGGKAYNEQFF. The CDR3 DNA is TGTGCCACCAGTGATTTGACAGGGGGTAAGGCCTACAATGAGCAGTTCTTC. This chain joins TRBV24-1 and TRBJ2-1; 8 nucleotides agree with TRBD1. CDR1 KGHDR and CDR2 SFDVKD come from the germline V gene. This CDR3 is 17 amino acids long. V lost 0 bases and J lost 2; bases outside the gene matches: 5.

V gene TRBV6-2 or TRBV6-3 combines with J gene TRBJ2-7, with 9 bases matching TRBD1. J lost 7 bases, V lost 0 bases, and 4 bases had no gene match. CDR1 and CDR2 (germline): MNHEY, SVGEGT. The CDR3 runs 14 residues. CDR3 in DNA: TGTGCCAGCAGTTACTCGAGGGACAGGGAGGAGCAGTACTTC. The encoded protein is CASSYSRDREEQYF.

As regards this clonotype: The germline gene is not matched at one end of the junction; a read error may be the cause. J is TRBJ1-6 and V is TRBV20-1, with 7 bases matching TRBD1. Germline assignment: CDR1 DFQATT and CDR2 SNEGSKA (reference sequence). The CDR3 consists of 15 residues. CDR3 residues: CSAPTGAAYSSPLHF. The DNA of the CDR3 is TGCAGTGCACCCACAGGGGCCGCGTATAGTTCACCCCTCCACTTT.

This clonotype came up a few times. This CDR3 reads CASRSYSNQPQHF. The CDR3 bases are TGTGCCAGCAGGAGTTATAGCAATCAGCCCCAGCATTTT. The chain carries TRBV12-3 or TRBV12-4 and TRBJ1-5; D not resolved. The CDR3 totals 13 residues. Trimming stripped 6 bases from V and 0 bases from J, with 6 bases between.

This clonotype appeared many times. The V and J genes are TRBV6-1 and TRBJ2-7, with TRBD1 matching over 9 bases. The CDR3 covers 13 residues. Germline CDR1 MNHNS, CDR2 SASEGT. With 6 bases clipped from V and 6 bases from J, the junction kept 6 bases outside the gene matches. CDR3 bases: TGTGCCAGCAGAGGTCCGGACAGGGGCGAGCAGTACTTC. Its translation is CASRGPDRGEQYF.

The chain uses TRBV29-1 and TRBJ2-5; a possible D gene is TRBD1 (6 bases). V lost 3 bases to trimming and J lost 5 bases, with 13 bases between them. The CDR3 has 13 residues. In germline, CDR1 is SQVTM, CDR2 ANQGSEA. This CDR3 reads CSVEGTNGETQYF. The CDR3 coding sequence is TGCAGCGTTGAGGGGACAAATGGGGAGACCCAGTACTTC.

The CDR3 spells CASSTSGRGTDTQYF. As DNA, the CDR3 is TGTGCCAGCAGTACTAGCGGGAGGGGCACAGATACGCAGTATTTT. The genes are TRBV28 and TRBJ2-3; 13 positions agree with TRBD2. This CDR3 comprises 15 residues. The germline gives CDR1 MDHEN, CDR2 SYDVKM. Trimming cost V 5 bases and J 1 base; bases outside gene matches: 0.

The V gene is TRBV6-1, the J gene TRBJ2-3; possible D gene TRBD1, 6 bases. The CDR3 extends over 15 amino acids. Trimming removed 6 bases at V and 3 bases at J, with 16 bases between. The germline V gene has CDR1 MNHNS and CDR2 SASEGT. DNA of the CDR3: TGTGCCAGCAGACCACAGGGTGCCGGGACAGATACGCAGTATTTT. It yields the protein CASRPQGAGTDTQYF.